This is a list of T cell receptor delta chains from one sample in a study of gamma-delta chains in newborns, infants, children. TCRdb ran CATT on the reads. The table has approximately 1,500 delta-chain clones, 35% to 45% seen once. Sequencing used blood. These receptors were obtained from a child who had a fever. Each CDR3 is given with its conserved first and last residue. Fields, in order: J gene, V gene, clone size, D gene, CDR3 protein, CDR3 DNA. D genes are given only for firm matches. The size entry is marked missing in some rows and otherwise reads once, few, many or a size class.

J: TRDJ1
V: TRDV1
size: few
D: TRDD3
CDR3: CALGERNSGGYTKLIF
DNA: TGTGCTCTTGGGGAGCGGAATTCTGGGGGATACACTAAACTCATCTTT

J: TRDJ1
V: TRDV2
size: .
D: TRDD3
CDR3: CACDTLTPTGGYNFNTDKLIF
DNA: TGTGCCTGTGACACTCTAACGCCCACTGGGGGATACAATTTTAACACCGATAAACTCATCTTT

J: TRDJ1
V: TRDV2
size: once
D: TRDD3
CDR3: CACDPVGDKDKLIF
DNA: TGTGCCTGTGACCCCGTGGGGGATAAGGATAAACTCATCTTT

J: TRDJ3
V: TRDV2
size: .
D: TRDD3
CDR3: CACDTVLGDTPVSWDTRQMFF
DNA: TGTGCCTGTGACACCGTACTGGGGGATACTCCGGTCTCCTGGGACACCCGACAGATGTTTTTC

J: TRDJ1
V: TRDV1
size: medium-sized
D: TRDD3
CDR3: CALGELPPGLGINTDKLIF
DNA: TGTGCTCTTGGGGAACTTCCGCCAGGACTGGGGATAAACACCGATAAACTCATCTTT

J: TRDJ1
V: TRDV2
size: .
D: .
CDR3: CACDTMGGKTDKPIF
DNA: TGTGCCTGTGACACGATGGGGGGGAAAACCGATAAACCCATCTTT

J: TRDJ1
V: TRDV2
size: large
D: .
CDR3: CACDTVSYGGNLTDKLIF
DNA: TGTGCCTGTGACACCGTGAGCTATGGGGGCAACCTCACCGATAAACTCATCTTT

J: TRDJ1
V: TRDV2
size: large
D: TRDD3
CDR3: CACDTLGDKDKLIF
DNA: TGTGCCTGTGACACCCTGGGGGATAAGGATAAACTCATCTTT

J: TRDJ1
V: TRDV2
size: .
D: TRDD3
CDR3: CACDVLGDRWERDKLIF
DNA: TGTGCCTGTGACGTACTGGGGGATCGGTGGGAGCGGGATAAACTCATCTTT

J: TRDJ3
V: TRDV2
size: few
D: .
CDR3: CACDETHGEKVSRDTRQMFF
DNA: TGTGCCTGTGACGAGACCCACGGGGAGAAAGTCTCCCGGGACACCCGACAGATGTTTTTC

J: TRDJ1
V: TRDV2
size: large
D: TRDD3
CDR3: CACDTLGDKVADKLIF
DNA: TGTGCCTGTGACACACTGGGGGATAAGGTGGCCGATAAACTCATCTTT